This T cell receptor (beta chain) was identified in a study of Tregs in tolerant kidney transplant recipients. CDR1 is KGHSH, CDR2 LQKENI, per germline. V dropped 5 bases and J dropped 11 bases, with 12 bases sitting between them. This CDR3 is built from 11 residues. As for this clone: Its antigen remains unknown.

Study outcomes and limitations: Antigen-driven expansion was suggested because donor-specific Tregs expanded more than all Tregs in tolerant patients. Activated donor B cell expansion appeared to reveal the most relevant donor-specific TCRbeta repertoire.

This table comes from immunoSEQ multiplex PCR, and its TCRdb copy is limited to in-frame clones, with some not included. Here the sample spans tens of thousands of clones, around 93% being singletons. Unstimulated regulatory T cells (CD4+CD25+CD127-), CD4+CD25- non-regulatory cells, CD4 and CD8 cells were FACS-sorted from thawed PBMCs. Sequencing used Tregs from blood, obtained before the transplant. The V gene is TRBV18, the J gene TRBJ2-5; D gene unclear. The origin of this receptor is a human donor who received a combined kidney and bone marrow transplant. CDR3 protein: CASSMKEEQYF. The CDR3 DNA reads TGTGCCAGCTCAATGAAAGAGGAGCAGTACTTC. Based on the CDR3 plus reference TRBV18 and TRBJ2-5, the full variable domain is NAGVMQNPRHLVRRRGQEARLRCSPMKGHSHVYWYRQLPEEGLKFMVYLQKENIIDESGMPKERFSAEFPKEGPSILRIQQVVRGDSAAYFCASSMKEEQYFGPGTRLLVL.